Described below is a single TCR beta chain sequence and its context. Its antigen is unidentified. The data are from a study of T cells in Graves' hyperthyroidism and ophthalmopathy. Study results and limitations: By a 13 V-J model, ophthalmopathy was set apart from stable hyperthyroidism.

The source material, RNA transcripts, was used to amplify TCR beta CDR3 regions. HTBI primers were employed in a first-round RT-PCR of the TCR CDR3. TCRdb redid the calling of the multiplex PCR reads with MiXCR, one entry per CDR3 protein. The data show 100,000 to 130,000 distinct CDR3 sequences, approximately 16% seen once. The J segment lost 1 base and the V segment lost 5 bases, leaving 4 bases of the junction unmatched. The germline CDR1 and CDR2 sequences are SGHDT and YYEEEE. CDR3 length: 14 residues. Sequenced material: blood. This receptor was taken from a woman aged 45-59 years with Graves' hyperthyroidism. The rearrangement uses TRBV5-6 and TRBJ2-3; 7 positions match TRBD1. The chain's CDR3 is CASRRGTGTDTQYF. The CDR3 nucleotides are TGTGCCAGCAGGAGGGGGACAGGCACAGATACGCAGTATTTT.